The 15 T cell receptor beta chains in this list originate from one sample, sequenced in a study of blood T cell repertoires in COVID-19. TCRdb's table, derived via immunoSEQ multiplex PCR, lists solely in-frame clones and lacks some. This table has approximately 200,000 clones, around 79% appearing once. Specimen: peripheral blood. These receptors came from a woman aged 50 to 60 with acute or convalescent COVID-19.

This clone was recorded a few times. CDR3: CASSPQAATNEKLFF. CDR3 nucleotides: TGTGCCAGCTCACCACAGGCGGCAACTAATGAAAAACTGTTTTTT. The rearrangement uses TRBV18 and TRBJ1-4; D unclear. Germline CDR1 KGHSH, CDR2 LQKENI. V gave up 1 base and J gave up 0 bases, with 6 bases separating them. The CDR3 sequence is 15 residues long.

The V and J genes are TRBV6-5 and TRBJ1-2, with 10 bases aligning to TRBD1. CDR1 is MNHEY and CDR2 is SVGAGI in the germline V gene. The CDR3 length is 12 residues. V trimming: 8 bases; J trimming: 7 bases; junction bases outside the gene matches: 4. For the CDR3, the DNA is TGTGCCAGCCTCTGGGACAGGGGTGGCTACACCTTC. Amino acids: CASLWDRGGYTF.

This clone has a handful of counts. The rearrangement links TRBV3-1 (or the pseudogene TRBV3-2) to TRBJ2-1, with unresolved D. The CDR3 sequence is 15 residues long. Germline CDR1 reads LGHDT; CDR2 reads YNNKEL (reference sequence). The V and J ends lost 0 bases and 2 bases respectively, with 8 bases between them. The CDR3 DNA reads as TGTGCCAGCAGCCAAGAGGCAGTTCCCTACAATGAGCAGTTCTTC. Residues: CASSQEAVPYNEQFF.

This clone came up a few times. The gene calls are TRBV30 and TRBJ2-7, with 8 bases identical to TRBD2. Germline CDR1 is GTSNPN and CDR2 is SVGIG (reference sequence). J was trimmed by 2 bases and V by 0 bases; bases with no gene match: 6. This CDR3 region has 15 residues. The CDR3 here is CAWSVFGTRPYEQYF. DNA of the CDR3: TGTGCCTGGAGTGTATTTGGGACTAGGCCCTACGAGCAGTACTTC.

This clone was seen only a few times. V is TRBV28 and J is TRBJ2-7; D is ambiguous. This CDR3 is 13 amino acids long. The germline V and J ends were trimmed by 6 bases and 3 bases, with 12 bases remaining between them. CDR1 and CDR2 from the germline V gene are MDHEN and SYDVKM. CDR3 in DNA: TGTGCCAGCAGCAGACTCGACGACTACGAGCAGTACTTC. It is translated as CASSRLDDYEQYF.

This chain uses TRBV7-6 with TRBJ2-2, with 7 nucleotides matching TRBD1. With V trimmed by 5 bases and J by 0 bases, 6 bases remained unmatched. This CDR3 contains 16 residues. The germline V gene encodes CDR1 SGHVS and CDR2 FNYEAQ. This chain's CDR3 is CASSRGQSANTGELFF. The CDR3 DNA reads TGTGCCAGCAGCAGGGGACAGTCTGCGAACACCGGGGAGCTGTTTTTT.

The V call is TRBV7-2, the J call TRBJ2-3, with a possible D match to TRBD1 (5 bases). The CDR3 is made up of 18 amino acids. The germline CDR1 and CDR2 sequences are SGHTA and FQGNSA. The V end was cut by 5 bases, the J end by 1 base, with 22 bases between. DNA of the CDR3: TGTGCCAGCAGCCCCCCATTGAACGCAGGGTGGGGCACAGATACGCAGTATTTT. This codes for CASSPPLNAGWGTDTQYF.

This clone was recorded a few times. The chain links TRBV28 to TRBJ1-4; no clear D. With 6 bases removed from V and 10 bases from J, the gap between germline ends came to 12 bases. The germline CDR1 and CDR2 sequences are MDHEN and SYDVKM. The CDR3 runs to 12 residues. CDR3 amino acids: CASRDTVGKLFF. The CDR3 DNA sequence: TGTGCCAGCAGAGATACAGTGGGAAAACTGTTTTTT.

This chain joins TRBV5-6 and TRBJ1-2, with 9 bases matching TRBD1. V shed 2 bases, J shed 6 bases, and the junction held 2 bases outside the gene matches. Looked up from germline, CDR1 is SGHDT and CDR2 is YYEEEE. The CDR3 runs to 13 residues. The CDR3 spells CASSFRQGDGYTF. CDR3 DNA: TGTGCCAGCAGCTTTAGACAGGGGGATGGCTACACCTTC.

In this sample, this clone turned up a few times. This sequence joins TRBV2 and TRBJ1-6; possible D gene TRBD1, 5 bases. The germline CDR1 and CDR2 sequences are SNHLY and FYNNEI. The V gene lost 10 bases and the J gene lost 0 bases, with 10 bases spanning the gap. This CDR3 is built from 14 residues. The CDR3 sequence is CATRTSSYNSPLHF. The CDR3 DNA sequence: TGTGCCACCCGGACAAGCTCCTATAATTCACCCCTCCACTTT.

The V call is TRBV18, the J call TRBJ2-7; 8 bases line up with TRBD1. CDR3 length equals 15 residues. Germline lookup yields CDR1 KGHSH and CDR2 LQKENI. V was pared by 0 bases and J by 7 bases, with 8 bases of the junction left unmatched. The CDR3 spells CASSPPDRAFTEQYF. DNA of the CDR3: TGTGCCAGCTCACCACCGGACAGGGCCTTCACGGAGCAGTACTTC.

This clone was recorded a few times. The chain links TRBV14 to TRBJ1-2, with 7 bases fitting TRBD1. The CDR3 consists of 13 residues. CDR1 is SGHDN and CDR2 is FVKESK in the germline V gene. The junction had 5 bases not matched to a gene; V was cut back by 3 bases and J by 7 bases. The CDR3 spells CASSQVTGIGYTF. As DNA, the CDR3 is TGTGCCAGCAGCCAGGTGACAGGGATTGGCTACACCTTC.

The chain employs TRBV25-1 and TRBJ1-1; D perhaps matches TRBD1 (5 bases). This CDR3 contains 11 residues. Germline V CDR1 and CDR2: MGHDK, SYGVNS. Trimming removed 9 bases from V and 5 bases from J, with 10 bases in between. The CDR3 bases are TGTGCCAGTCGGAGGGGTACTGAAGCTTTCTTT. Translating it yields CASRRGTEAFF.

This sequence joins TRBV7-9 and TRBJ2-5; D remains ambiguous. Germline V gene lookup returns CDR1 SEHNR and CDR2 FQNEAQ (reference sequence). Trimming removed 3 bases from V and 1 base from J, with 9 bases in between. The CDR3 is made up of 14 amino acids. CDR3 protein: CASSLTNSQETQYF. CDR3 nucleotide sequence: TGTGCCAGCAGCTTGACAAACTCCCAAGAGACCCAGTACTTC.

The V and J genes are TRBV5-1 and TRBJ1-4; 7 bases map to TRBD1. The CDR3 runs 16 residues. Germline lookup yields CDR1 SGHRS and CDR2 YFSETQ. With 3 bases clipped from V and 8 bases from J, the junction kept 13 bases outside the gene matches. CDR3 DNA sequence: TGCGCCAGCAGCTACGATCAGACAGGGATGGAGGAAAAACTGTTTTTT. Protein: CASSYDQTGMEEKLFF.